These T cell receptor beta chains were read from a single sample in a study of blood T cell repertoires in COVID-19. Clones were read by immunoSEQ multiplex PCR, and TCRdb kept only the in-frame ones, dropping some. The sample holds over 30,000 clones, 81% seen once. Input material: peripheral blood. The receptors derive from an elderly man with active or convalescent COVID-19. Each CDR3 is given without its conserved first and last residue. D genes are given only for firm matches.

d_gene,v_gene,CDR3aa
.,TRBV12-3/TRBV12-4,ASSLGREVGYT
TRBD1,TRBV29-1,SVYRGQETQY
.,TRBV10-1,ASSYTGQGETQY
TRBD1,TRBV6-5,ASRDRGIETQY
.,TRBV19,ASTRTGTTSNQPQH
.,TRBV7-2,ASSLGSGSGNTIY
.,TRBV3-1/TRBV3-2,ASSHRQQYEQY
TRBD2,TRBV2,ASRRERGVYSGELF
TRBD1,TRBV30,AWRLQTGGIYGYT
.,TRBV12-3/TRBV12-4,ASSPLRPQH
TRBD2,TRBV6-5,ASRRGRELYNEQF
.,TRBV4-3,ASSQEGGISGNTIY
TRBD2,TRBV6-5,ASSSGRATDTQY
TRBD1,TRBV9,ASSGQGFGQAF
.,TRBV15,ATSRGVAGQSYNEQF
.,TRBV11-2,ASSPVTGGAEAF